This passage covers 6 T cell receptor beta chains from one sample sequenced in a study of cytomegalovirus exposure and HLA in healthy donors. Researchers ran the PCR with 60 Vbeta and 13 Jbeta primers. Method: immunoSEQ multiplex PCR; TCRdb's copy keeps in-frame clones and lacks some. The sample shows 20,000 to 30,000 clones, approximately 70% of them seen only once. Input material: PBMCs. These receptors originate from a woman in her fifties or sixties in good health and CMV-seronegative.

V and J are TRBV28 and TRBJ1-1; no firm D call. Germline CDR1 and CDR2: MDHEN and SYDVKM. Between the trimmed V and J ends, which lost 4 bases and 3 bases, there was a span of 3 bases. This CDR3 has 11 residues. CDR3 residues: CASSSYTEAFF. The CDR3, as DNA: TGTGCCAGCAGTTCGTACACTGAAGCTTTCTTT.

V is TRBV29-1 and J is TRBJ2-5, with 7 nucleotides matching TRBD1. J lost 5 bases, V lost 4 bases, and 7 bases had no gene match. Germline V gene sequence: CDR1 SQVTM, CDR2 ANQGSEA. The CDR3 is 13 amino acids. CDR3 sequence (DNA): TGCAGCGTTGGCGACAGGGTGGTCGAGACCCAGTACTTC. This encodes CSVGDRVVETQYF. Supplemented by reference TRBV29-1 and TRBJ2-5, the full variable domain reads SAVISQKPSRDICQRGTSLTIQCQVDSQVTMMFWYRQQPGQSLTLIATANQGSEATYESGFVIDKFPISRPNLTFSTLTVSNMSPEDSSIYLCSVGDRVVETQYFGPGTRLLVL.

The gene calls are TRBV5-1 and TRBJ1-1; D might be TRBD1 (5 bases). This CDR3 comprises 14 residues. Germline lookup yields CDR1 SGHRS and CDR2 YFSETQ. V lost 1 base to trimming and J lost 0 bases, with 7 bases between them. The CDR3 DNA reads as TGCGCCAGCAGCTTGAGGGGTATGAACACTGAAGCTTTCTTT. Translated, it gives CASSLRGMNTEAFF.

J is TRBJ1-1 and V is TRBV2, with D tentatively TRBD1 (6 bases). V lost 3 bases, J lost 6 bases, and 11 bases lay in between. The germline V gene encodes CDR1 SNHLY and CDR2 FYNNEI. The CDR3 runs to 13 residues. The CDR3 loop is CASSDRGRSEAFF. CDR3 in DNA: TGTGCCAGCAGTGACAGGGGAAGGTCTGAAGCTTTCTTT.

This chain joins TRBV25-1 and TRBJ2-1, with 8 bases matching TRBD2. The CDR3 is 15 residues long. Germline lookup yields CDR1 MGHDK and CDR2 SYGVNS. With 6 bases clipped from V and 4 bases from J, the junction kept 8 bases outside the gene matches. The CDR3 is CASRPGLAEYNEQFF. The CDR3 DNA sequence: TGTGCCAGCAGGCCAGGACTAGCAGAATACAATGAGCAGTTCTTC.

This rearrangement joins TRBV6-1 to TRBJ1-5; D not certain. Per germline, CDR1 MNHNS and CDR2 SASEGT. The CDR3 has 14 amino acids. The ends were cut back, 7 bases at V and 7 bases at J, with 17 bases in the middle. CDR3 nucleotides: TGTGCCAGCATTGGACTGGGGTTGAGCCAGCCCCAGCATTTT. Translation: CASIGLGLSQPQHF.